The clone carrying this T cell receptor beta chain occurred once. Its antigen is unknown. The source of the sample is a study of shared clonotypes between healthy human individuals. Turning to the study itself: A couple of women and a few men aged 18 to 49 made up the donors. Study findings and constraints: Richness estimates generally favored naive over memory subsets. At large depth, rarefaction still showed sorted-subset sequencing to be incomplete.

Using immunoSEQ multiplex PCR, the repertoire was profiled, and TCRdb retains in-frame clones only, with some absent. The data contain under 1,900,000 clones, about 98.5% of them singletons. CDR3 size: 12 residues. Between the trimmed V and J ends, which lost 5 bases and 7 bases, there was a span of 12 bases. CDR1 SGHTA and CDR2 FQGNSA come from the germline V gene. The sample consisted of naive CD4+ T cells sorted from blood. Subset specified: CD45RA+ positively selected. The TCR comes from a man aged 25 to 45 in good health. The rearrangement links TRBV7-2 to TRBJ2-7; D remains ambiguous. The CDR3: CASSQSVGEQYF. CDR3 DNA sequence: TGTGCCAGCAGCCAATCCGTAGGGGAGCAGTACTTC.